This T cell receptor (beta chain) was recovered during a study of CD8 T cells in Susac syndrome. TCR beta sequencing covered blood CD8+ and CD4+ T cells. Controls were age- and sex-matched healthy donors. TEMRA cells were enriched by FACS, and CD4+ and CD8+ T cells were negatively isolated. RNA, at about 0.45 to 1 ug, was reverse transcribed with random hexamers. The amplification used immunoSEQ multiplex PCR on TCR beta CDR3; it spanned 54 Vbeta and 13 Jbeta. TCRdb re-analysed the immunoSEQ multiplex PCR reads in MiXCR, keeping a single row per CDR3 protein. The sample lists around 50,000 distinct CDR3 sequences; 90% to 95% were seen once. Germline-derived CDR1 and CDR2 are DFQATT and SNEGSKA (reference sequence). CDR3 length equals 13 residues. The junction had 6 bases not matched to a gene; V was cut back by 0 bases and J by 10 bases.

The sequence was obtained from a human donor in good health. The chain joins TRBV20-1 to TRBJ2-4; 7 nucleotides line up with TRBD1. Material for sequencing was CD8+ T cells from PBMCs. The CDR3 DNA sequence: TGCAGTGCTAGAGACGGGACAGATGGGATTCAGTACTTC. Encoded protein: CSARDGTDGIQYF.